The 8 T cell receptor beta chains listed next were all sequenced from one sample in a study of blood T cell repertoires in COVID-19. TCRdb's copy holds only in-frame clones and misses some; the assay was immunoSEQ multiplex PCR. Of roughly 59,000 clones listed, about four fifths were seen once; the top ten hold 6.3%. The material sequenced was peripheral blood. These receptors were collected from a human donor in a cohort sampled during active COVID-19.

The V gene is TRBV2, the J gene TRBJ1-1; possible D gene TRBD1, 5 bases. Trimming took off 5 bases at V and 7 bases at J, with 17 bases between the two ends. The length of the CDR3 is 14 residues. CDR1 and CDR2 from the germline V gene are SNHLY and FYNNEI. As DNA, the CDR3 is TGTGCCAGCAGTAAGGAGTCGGGGGAGAGTGAAGCTTTCTTT. Protein: CASSKESGESEAFF.

The chain uses TRBV19 and TRBJ2-7; possibly TRBD1 for D (6 bases). The V gene lost 9 bases and the J gene lost 3 bases, with 18 bases spanning the gap. The CDR3 runs 14 residues. Germline V gives CDR1 LNHDA, CDR2 SQIVND (reference sequence). CDR3 in DNA: TGTGCCAGCTCGGTCGCGCAGGGGATCTACGAGCAGTACTTC. As protein: CASSVAQGIYEQYF.

This chain uses TRBV12-2 with TRBJ2-7; the DNA was not used to check the table's D call, TRBD1. TRBV12-2 is noted as a pseudogene. CDR3 length equals 16 residues. The CDR3 DNA reads TGTGCAAGTCGCTGGGACAGGGTTGGACCTCCCTACGAGCAGTACTTC. It is translated as CASRWDRVGPPYEQYF.

The chain links TRBV15 to TRBJ1-4; 9 bases match TRBD1. V gave up 1 base and J gave up 6 bases; unmatched junction bases: 0. This CDR3 region has 14 residues. Germline V gene data show CDR1 as LNHNV and CDR2 as YYDKDF (reference sequence). The CDR3 loop is CATSRGTGDEKLFF. The CDR3 bases are TGTGCCACCAGCAGAGGGACAGGGGATGAAAAACTGTTTTTT.

The CDR3 nucleotides are TGCGCCAGCAGTCGAAACCGGGACAGGGGGAGGGAAAAACTGTTTTTT. Its translation: CASSRNRDRGREKLFF. V and J are TRBV23-1 and TRBJ1-4, with 11 positions matching TRBD1. TRBV23-1 is given ORF status, its function remaining uncertain. With V trimmed by 4 bases and J by 8 bases, 9 bases remained unmatched. The CDR3 sequence is 16 residues long.

This chain connects TRBV5-4 to TRBJ2-3; TRBD2 is a possible D gene (5 bases). CDR1 is SGHNT, CDR2 YYREEE, per germline (reference sequence). The CDR3 spans 15 residues. V lost 5 bases to trimming and J lost 1 base, with 14 bases between them. The CDR3 coding sequence is TGTGCCAGCAGTTATAGGCTCGGGGGCACAGATACGCAGTATTTT. Translating gives CASSYRLGGTDTQYF.

This chain connects TRBV5-1 to TRBJ2-1, with 7 nucleotides matching TRBD1. CDR3 length equals 16 residues. Germline-derived CDR1 and CDR2 are SGHRS and YFSETQ. V lost 0 bases, J lost 4 bases, and 7 bases stayed unmatched. Written as DNA, the CDR3 is TGCGCCAGCAGCTTGGGGACAGGTAGGGGATACAATGAGCAGTTCTTC. This sequence encodes CASSLGTGRGYNEQFF.

The chain is built from TRBV5-1 and TRBJ1-1, with TRBD1 matching 7 bases. J lost 2 bases, V lost 2 bases, and 3 bases had no gene match. The CDR3 contains 14 residues. Germline assignment: CDR1 SGHRS and CDR2 YFSETQ. The CDR3 loop reads CASSFDRVNTEAFF. The CDR3 DNA follows: TGCGCCAGCAGCTTTGACAGGGTCAACACTGAAGCTTTCTTT.